This TCR beta chain stems from a study of T cell repertoires in cytomegalovirus infection. Study-wide background: Matching HLA type and CMV infection were both indicated by public TCR beta signatures. Study-level findings and limits: The cumulative frequency of public TCR beta families identified carriers of CMV plus the relevant HLA.

TCRdb re-derived calls from the reads in MiXCR, one entry per CDR3 protein. The repertoire holds approximately 180,000 distinct CDR3 sequences, with about a tenth as singletons. The CDR3 totals 15 residues. Trimming left V 0 bases short and J 5 bases short, with 13 bases between. Germline-derived CDR1 and CDR2 are GTSNPN and SVGIG (reference sequence). This clonotype has just a few counts. As yet, its antigen is unknown. The chain uses TRBV30 and TRBJ2-2; D may be TRBD1 (6 bases). The receptor was isolated from a human donor in good health (CMV status not recorded). Some clones in this sample may be carry-over from other donors' samples. The sample was PBMCs. CDR3 DNA sequence: TGTGCCTGGAGTGTTGGACAGCGCCTGACCGGGGAGCTGTTTTTT. It specifies CAWSVGQRLTGELFF.